This T cell receptor beta chain emerged from a study of T cell responses to AZD1222 COVID-19 vaccine. Some clones are missing from TCRdb's copy, which holds only in-frame ones; the method was immunoSEQ multiplex PCR. Among 100,000 to 150,000 clones listed, almost 85% were seen once. CDR3 length: 15 amino acids. Germline V CDR1 and CDR2: LNHNV, YYDKDF (reference sequence). V lost 2 bases and J lost 3, with 10 bases in between. The study, taken as a whole, reports: Per reports, nearly half of all spike-specific TCRs target regions that are unmutated in variants.

As concerns this clone: What it binds is not known.

This rearrangement joins TRBV15 to TRBJ1-4; maybe TRBD1 (5 bases). The starting material was peripheral blood, obtained 28 days after the second dose of the MenACWY control vaccine. The sequence came from an adult who received the MenACWY meningococcal vaccine as a control. CDR3 region: CATSRMGLSNEKLFF. In DNA form, the CDR3 reads TGTGCCACCAGCAGAATGGGGCTTTCTAATGAAAAACTGTTTTTT.